This T cell receptor (beta chain) was recovered during a study of cytomegalovirus exposure and HLA in healthy donors. V lost 0 bases and J lost 4, with 9 bases in between. CDR1 and CDR2 (germline): LNHDA, SQIVND (reference sequence). CDR3 length: 14 amino acids. PCR amplification relied on 60 Vbeta primers (plus 13 Jbeta primers). Sequencing used immunoSEQ multiplex PCR; TCRdb keeps in-frame clones, though not all of them. The table lists approximately 96,000 clones, approximately 79% of them singletons. This receptor was identified in a male donor in good health and CMV-seronegative. The chain employs TRBV19 and TRBJ1-1; D remains ambiguous. Sequencing was carried out using PBMCs. Written as DNA, the CDR3 is TGTGCCAGTAGTATAGATTTGGGAGGCACTGAAGCTTTCTTT. Amino acid sequence: CASSIDLGGTEAFF.